This TCR beta chain emerged from a study of T cell repertoires in cytomegalovirus infection. One entry per CDR3 protein, called by TCRdb with MiXCR from the reads. In the table there are fewer than 850,000 distinct CDR3 sequences, about 29% of which are singletons. Remarks on this clonotype: Its specificity is unknown.

CDR1 is SGHNT, CDR2 YYREEE, per germline (reference sequence). Deletions cut 0 bases from V and 5 bases from J, with 8 bases between. This CDR3 has 14 amino acids. V usage is TRBV5-4 and J usage is TRBJ2-2, with unresolved D. The origin of this receptor is a human donor in good health (CMV status not recorded). Some clones in this sample may be carry-over from other donors' samples. Specimen: cultured CD8+ T cells from PBMCs, collected from culture after CMV antigen stimulation. This CDR3 is CASSLGDLTGELFF. As DNA, the CDR3 is TGTGCCAGCAGCTTGGGAGACTTAACCGGGGAGCTGTTTTTT.